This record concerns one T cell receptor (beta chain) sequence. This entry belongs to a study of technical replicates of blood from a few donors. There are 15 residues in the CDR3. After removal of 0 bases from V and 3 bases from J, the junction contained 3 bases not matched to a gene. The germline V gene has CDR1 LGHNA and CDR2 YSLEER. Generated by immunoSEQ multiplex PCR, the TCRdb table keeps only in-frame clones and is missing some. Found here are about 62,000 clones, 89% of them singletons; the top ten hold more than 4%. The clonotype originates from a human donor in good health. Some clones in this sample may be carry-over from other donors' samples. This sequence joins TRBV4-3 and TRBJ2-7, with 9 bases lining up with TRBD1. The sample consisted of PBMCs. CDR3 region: CASSQDDRGSYEQYF. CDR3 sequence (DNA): TGCGCCAGCAGCCAAGACGACAGGGGGAGCTACGAGCAGTACTTC.